A single sample is the source of the 22 T cell receptor beta chains below, sequenced in a study of shared clonotypes between healthy human individuals. Produced via immunoSEQ multiplex PCR; TCRdb's table is partial and in-frame only. Among 800,000 or so clones listed, approximately 97% were seen once. Naivety among CD8 cells was defined by CD45RO negativity and positive CCR7 selection, thereby excluding terminally differentiated effector memory CD45RA+ cells. The sequencing input was naive CD8+ T cells sorted from blood. These receptors were taken from a young man in good health.

This clone occurred once. The rearrangement joins TRBV28 to TRBJ2-7, with 7 bases aligning to TRBD2. V lost 4 bases and J lost 2; bases outside the gene matches: 11. The V gene's germline CDR1 is MDHEN and CDR2 SYDVKM. This CDR3 has 16 residues. The DNA for the CDR3 is TGTGCCAGCAGTTCACCTCCCGCAGCGGGAACCTACGAGCAGTACTTC. Protein product: CASSSPPAAGTYEQYF.

This clone has only one observation. The chain combines TRBV2 with TRBJ2-3; D possibly corresponds to TRBD2 (6 bases). CDR1 and CDR2 (germline): SNHLY, FYNNEI. CDR3 length: 14 amino acids. The ends were cut back, 4 bases at V and 2 bases at J, with 10 bases in the middle. The CDR3 nucleotides read TGTGCCAGCAGTGCTGCGGGATCCACAGATACGCAGTATTTT. Translation gives CASSAAGSTDTQYF.

This clone was recorded once. The chain employs TRBV29-1 and TRBJ1-3; D remains unclear. This CDR3 spans 13 amino acids. Germline assignment: CDR1 SQVTM and CDR2 ANQGSEA. V gave up 4 bases and J gave up 1 base, with 8 bases separating them. DNA of the CDR3: TGCAGCGTTGTTGAAAAGTCTGGAAACACCATATATTTT. The encoded protein is CSVVEKSGNTIYF.

The table lists this clone with a count of one. The chain recombines TRBV27 with TRBJ1-5; D is perhaps TRBD1 (5 bases). Germline values: CDR1 MNHEY, CDR2 SMNVEV (reference sequence). CDR3 length equals 15 residues. Trimming stripped 3 bases from V and 5 bases from J, with 14 bases between. CDR3 sequence: CASSLQGARDQPQHF. The CDR3 DNA is TGTGCCAGCAGTTTGCAAGGGGCCCGGGATCAGCCCCAGCATTTT.

The chain combines TRBV6-5 with TRBJ2-7, with 9 bases matching TRBD1. V was clipped by 3 bases and J by 2 bases; unmatched bases: 2. Per germline, CDR1 MNHEY and CDR2 SVGAGI. The CDR3 has 14 residues. The CDR3 DNA is TGTGCCAGCAGTTATGGACAGGGGCCCTACGAGCAGTACTTC. It codes for CASSYGQGPYEQYF.

This chain joins TRBV5-1 and TRBJ2-5, with 13 bases aligning to TRBD2. Germline CDR1 SGHRS, CDR2 YFSETQ. The trim removed 1 base at V and 0 bases at J, leaving 3 bases unmatched. CDR3 size: 17 residues. The CDR3 DNA reads as TGCGCCAGCAGCTTGACTAGCGGGAGGGAGTACCAAGAGACCCAGTACTTC. Residues: CASSLTSGREYQETQYF.

This chain uses TRBV29-1 with TRBJ2-2, with D hard to call. The CDR3 consists of 12 residues. CDR1 and CDR2 (germline): SQVTM, ANQGSEA. V was trimmed by 4 bases and J by 6 bases, leaving 9 bases between them. The DNA of the CDR3 is TGCAGCGTTGTAGACCCAGCCGGGGAGCTGTTTTTT. Amino acids: CSVVDPAGELFF.

The J gene is TRBJ2-7, the V gene TRBV6-1, with TRBD2 matching 8 bases. Trimming took 11 bases from V and 7 from J; bases not matched to a gene: 13. Germline-derived CDR1 and CDR2 are MNHNS and SASEGT. This CDR3 is built from 13 residues. The CDR3 bases are TGTGCCGCCCCTCTCCGACTAGCGAGGGAGCAGTACTTC. This encodes CAAPLRLAREQYF.

The J gene is TRBJ2-7, the V gene TRBV10-2; D perhaps matches TRBD1 (5 bases). Germline CDR1 WSHSY, CDR2 SAAADI. The CDR3 runs to 12 residues. V lost 3 bases to trimming and J lost 3 bases, with 6 bases between them. DNA of the CDR3: TGCGCCAGCAGTGATACAGGCTACGAGCAGTACTTC. As protein: CASSDTGYEQYF.

The chain joins TRBV4-2 to TRBJ2-1; D is possibly TRBD1 or TRBD2 (5 bases each). This CDR3 is built from 17 residues. Germline V gene data show CDR1 as LGHNA and CDR2 as YNFKEQ. Deletions cut 0 bases from V and 5 bases from J, with 17 bases between. The CDR3 nucleotides read TGTGCCAGCAGCCAAGATCCTTTCACGGGGCGGGACAATGAGCAGTTCTTC. Its translation: CASSQDPFTGRDNEQFF.

V usage is TRBV29-1 and J usage is TRBJ2-7; D call uncertain. There are 11 residues in the CDR3. V was cut by 7 bases and J by 6 bases, with 13 bases left in between. In germline, CDR1 is SQVTM, CDR2 ANQGSEA. This CDR3 is CSAEVLSEQYF. Written as DNA, the CDR3 is TGCAGCGCCGAGGTCCTGTCCGAGCAGTACTTC.

The rearrangement uses TRBV11-2 and TRBJ2-2; D gene uncertain. This CDR3 region has 16 residues. Deletions cut 3 bases from V and 2 bases from J, with 13 bases between. Germline lookup yields CDR1 SGHAT and CDR2 FQNNGV. The CDR3 bases are TGTGCCAGCAGCTTTCCCGTCACTCGTAACACCGGGGAGCTGTTTTTT. Protein product: CASSFPVTRNTGELFF.

This rearrangement joins TRBV4-3 to TRBJ1-4, with D unclear. The germline V gene encodes CDR1 LGHNA and CDR2 YSLEER. The CDR3 has 18 amino acids. Between the trimmed V and J ends, which lost 0 bases and 2 bases, there was a span of 16 bases. CDR3 in amino acids: CASSQDGHLELTNEKLFF. CDR3 coding DNA: TGCGCCAGCAGCCAAGATGGCCACTTGGAACTGACTAATGAAAAACTGTTTTTT.

V gene TRBV4-3 combines with J gene TRBJ1-2; a weak D match, TRBD1 (6 bases). The germline V gene encodes CDR1 LGHNA and CDR2 YSLEER. CDR3 length: 16 amino acids. V lost 0 bases, J lost 7 bases, and 18 bases lay in between. This CDR3 is CASSQDLPGVGGGYTF. The CDR3 DNA reads TGCGCCAGCAGCCAAGATCTCCCAGGGGTTGGAGGTGGCTACACCTTC.

The chain has TRBV28 and TRBJ1-1, with a weak D call TRBD1 (5 bases). V lost 6 bases to trimming and J lost 3 bases, with 17 bases between them. Germline-derived CDR1 and CDR2 are MDHEN and SYDVKM. The length of the CDR3 is 15 residues. The chain's CDR3 is CASRPFGWGDTEAFF. The DNA of the CDR3 is TGTGCCAGCAGGCCATTCGGGTGGGGCGACACTGAAGCTTTCTTT. The full variable domain, in which reference TRBV28 and TRBJ1-1 provide the parts outside the CDR3, is DVKVTQSSRYLVKRTGEKVFLECVQDMDHENMFWYRQDPGLGLRLIYFSYDVKMKEKGDIPEGYSVSREKKERFSLILESASTNQTSMYLCASRPFGWGDTEAFFGQGTRLTVV.

V gene TRBV13 combines with J gene TRBJ2-7; tentative D call: TRBD2 (6 bases). The length of the CDR3 is 12 residues. Looked up from germline, CDR1 is PRHDT and CDR2 is FYEKMQ (reference sequence). Trimming left V 1 base short and J 6 bases short, with 7 bases between. CDR3 sequence reads: CASSLAGGEQYF. DNA of the CDR3: TGTGCCAGCAGCTTAGCCGGGGGCGAGCAGTACTTC.

V is TRBV9 and J is TRBJ2-2; perhaps TRBD1 as D (5 bases). Trimming left V 3 bases short and J 2 bases short, with 29 bases between. Germline CDR1 and CDR2: SGDLS and YYNGEE. The CDR3 loop spans 21 amino acids. CDR3 protein: CASSAKTAARGFGGNTGELFF. The CDR3 DNA reads TGTGCCAGCAGCGCAAAGACGGCGGCTAGGGGATTTGGCGGAAACACCGGGGAGCTGTTTTTT. Variable domain in full (rest from reference TRBV9 and TRBJ2-2): DSGVTQTPKHLITATGQRVTLRCSPRSGDLSVYWYQQSLDQGLQFLIQYYNGEERAKGNILERFSAQQFPDLHSELNLSSLELGDSALYFCASSAKTAARGFGGNTGELFFGEGSRLTVL.

This sequence joins TRBV28 and TRBJ2-3; D is perhaps TRBD2 (6 bases). Deletions cut 5 bases from V and 5 bases from J, with 17 bases between. Germline values: CDR1 MDHEN, CDR2 SYDVKM. The CDR3 covers 15 residues. The chain's CDR3 is CASSPFGGGKDTQYF. CDR3 nucleotide sequence: TGTGCCAGCAGTCCCTTCGGGGGAGGTAAAGATACGCAGTATTTT.

This rearrangement joins TRBV29-1 to TRBJ2-5; 9 bases line up with TRBD2. Unmatched junction bases numbered 5, after V lost 1 base and J lost 2 bases. The V gene's germline CDR1 is SQVTM and CDR2 ANQGSEA. CDR3 length equals 15 residues. The CDR3 region is CSVEGTSASQETQYF. The CDR3 DNA reads TGCAGCGTTGAAGGGACTAGCGCCAGTCAAGAGACCCAGTACTTC.

The gene calls are TRBV19 and TRBJ2-3, with D tentatively TRBD1 or TRBD2 (5 bases each). The germline V gene has CDR1 LNHDA and CDR2 SQIVND (reference sequence). V lost 5 bases and J 6 bases, leaving 12 bases between the germline ends. The CDR3 spans 13 residues. The CDR3 protein is CASSGRGADTQYF. DNA for the CDR3: TGTGCCAGTAGTGGTAGGGGAGCCGATACGCAGTATTTT.

The genes are TRBV29-1 and TRBJ2-2; D is unclear. CDR1 and CDR2 (germline): SQVTM, ANQGSEA. V lost 4 bases to trimming and J lost 8 bases, with 5 bases between them. This CDR3 has 10 residues. This chain's CDR3 is CSVGGGELFF. In DNA form, the CDR3 reads TGCAGCGTTGGTGGGGGGGAGCTGTTTTTT.

With respect to this clone: The sample has other DNA sequences that encode this CDR3 too. The chain links TRBV7-9 to TRBJ2-3; the D is unclear. The CDR3 has 14 amino acids. V dropped 3 bases and J dropped 0 bases, with 7 bases sitting between them. In germline, CDR1 is SEHNR, CDR2 FQNEAQ (reference sequence). CDR3 residues: CASSFGGSTDTQYF. The CDR3 DNA sequence: TGTGCCAGCAGCTTCGGCGGAAGCACAGATACGCAGTATTTT. Drawing the rest from reference TRBV7-9 and TRBJ2-3, the complete variable domain is DTGVSQNPRHKITKRGQNVTFRCDPISEHNRLYWYRQTLGQGPEFLTYFQNEAQLEKSRLLSDRFSAERPKGSFSTLEIQRTEQGDSAMYLCASSFGGSTDTQYFGPGTRLTVL.